What follows are 26 T cell receptor beta chains derived from one specimen sequenced in a study of blood T cell repertoires in COVID-19. Repertoires were generated with immunoSEQ multiplex PCR, while TCRdb's copy carries only in-frame clones and drops some. This sample has around 140,000 clones; 89% occur once, and the top ten carry 1.5% to 2%. What was sequenced was peripheral blood. Source of these receptors: a human donor in a cohort sampled during active COVID-19.

The rearrangement uses TRBV5-1 and TRBJ2-1, with 11 bases matching TRBD2. With V trimmed by 3 bases and J by 0 bases, 5 bases remained unmatched. CDR1 is SGHRS, CDR2 YFSETQ, per germline. CDR3 size: 17 residues. In DNA, the CDR3 is TGCGCCAGCAGCTCAATAGCGGGGGGGAGCTCCTACAATGAGCAGTTCTTC. Protein sequence: CASSSIAGGSSYNEQFF.

This clone was picked up a small number of times. This chain links TRBV15 with TRBJ1-5; D remains unclear. CDR1 is LNHNV, CDR2 YYDKDF, per germline (reference sequence). The CDR3 sequence is 14 residues long. The V and J ends lost 0 bases and 4 bases respectively, with 7 bases between them. CDR3 residues: CATSRDFTNQPQHF. DNA for the CDR3: TGTGCCACCAGCAGAGATTTCACAAATCAGCCCCAGCATTTT.

This rearrangement joins TRBV4-2 to TRBJ2-1, with 12 bases lining up with TRBD2. The CDR3 loop spans 17 amino acids. Germline V gives CDR1 LGHNA, CDR2 YNFKEQ. V lost 1 base, J lost 7 bases, and 8 bases stayed unmatched. The CDR3 region has the DNA TGTGCCAGCAGCCAAGTAGGGACTAGCGGGTCTCGGAATGAGCAGTTCTTC. Translating it yields CASSQVGTSGSRNEQFF.

In this sample, this clone turned up once. V usage is TRBV11-2 and J usage is TRBJ2-2; 7 nucleotides align to TRBD1. V lost 3 bases, J lost 2 bases, and 3 bases stayed unmatched. Germline CDR1 SGHAT, CDR2 FQNNGV. There are 15 residues in the CDR3. The CDR3 DNA sequence: TGTGCCAGCAGCTTCCGGACAGGAAACACCGGGGAGCTGTTTTTT. Its translation is CASSFRTGNTGELFF. Full variable domain (missing parts from reference TRBV11-2 and TRBJ2-2): EAGVAQSPRYKIIEKRQSVAFWCNPISGHATLYWYQQILGQGPKLLIQFQNNGVVDDSQLPKDRFSAERLKGVDSTLKIQPAKLEDSAVYLCASSFRTGNTGELFFGEGSRLTVL.

The table lists this clone with a count of one. The chain joins TRBV5-1 to TRBJ2-1; 11 bases align to TRBD2. Trimming took 2 bases from V and 6 from J; bases not matched to a gene: 1. The CDR3 has 14 amino acids. Germline loops: CDR1 SGHRS, CDR2 YFSETQ. The CDR3 bases are TGCGCCAGCAGCTTACTAGCGGGGGTCAATGAGCAGTTCTTC. This encodes CASSLLAGVNEQFF.

The CDR3 DNA sequence: TGTGCCAGCAGCGTGGCGACAGGGGGAGGAAACACCATATATTTT. It translates to CASSVATGGGNTIYF. The V and J genes are TRBV9 and TRBJ1-3, with 9 positions matching TRBD1. Losses at the gene ends were 2 bases for V and 4 bases for J; bases not matched to a gene: 4. The CDR3 contains 15 residues. The germline V gene has CDR1 SGDLS and CDR2 YYNGEE.

This chain joins TRBV7-9 and TRBJ2-1; the match to TRBD1 covers 7 bases. Looked up from germline, CDR1 is SEHNR and CDR2 is FQNEAQ (reference sequence). V shed 5 bases, J shed 12 bases, and the junction held 13 bases outside the gene matches. The CDR3 is 14 amino acids. This chain's CDR3 is CASSPTSKTGSQFF. The CDR3 region has the DNA TGTGCCAGCAGCCCCACCTCAAAGACAGGGTCGCAGTTCTTC.

The CDR3 is CASSSRAGAQETQYF. CDR3 coding DNA: TGTGCCAGCAGCTCACGAGCGGGGGCCCAAGAGACCCAGTACTTC. The chain is built from TRBV7-9 and TRBJ2-5, with 8 bases aligning to TRBD2. The length of the CDR3 is 15 residues. The V gene's germline CDR1 is SEHNR and CDR2 FQNEAQ (reference sequence). V gave up 4 bases and J gave up 1 base; unmatched junction bases: 5.

DNA of the CDR3: TGTGCCAGCAGCTCGACAACTCACGACAGTCACATTCAGTACTTC. Encoded protein: CASSSTTHDSHIQYF. V usage is TRBV11-1 and J usage is TRBJ2-4, with a possible D match to TRBD1 (5 bases). From germline, CDR1 is SGHAT and CDR2 FQDESV (reference sequence). The CDR3 length is 15 residues. The V end was cut by 4 bases, the J end by 8 bases, with 18 bases between. Based on the CDR3 plus reference TRBV11-1 and TRBJ2-4, the full variable domain is EAEVAQSPRYKITEKSQAVAFWCDPISGHATLYWYRQILGQGPELLVQFQDESVVDDSQLPKDRFSAERLKGVDSTLKIQPAELGDSAMYLCASSSTTHDSHIQYFGAGTRLSVL.

The chain joins TRBV27 to TRBJ2-1; the match to TRBD1 covers 8 bases. Germline assignment: CDR1 MNHEY and CDR2 SMNVEV (reference sequence). The junction had 7 bases not matched to a gene; V was cut back by 7 bases and J by 2 bases. The CDR3 length is 15 residues. This CDR3 reads CASKEDRVAYNEQFF. The CDR3 DNA follows: TGTGCCAGCAAAGAGGACAGGGTCGCCTACAATGAGCAGTTCTTC.

This chain uses TRBV19 with TRBJ2-1; D perhaps matches TRBD2 (7 bases). Per germline, CDR1 LNHDA and CDR2 SQIVND (reference sequence). This CDR3 contains 16 residues. Trimming removed 3 bases from V and 5 bases from J, with 17 bases in between. The CDR3 DNA is TGTGCCAGTAGTATCGCGTACGGGGGGCCTAACAATGAGCAGTTCTTC. It codes for CASSIAYGGPNNEQFF.

The chain uses TRBV12-3 or TRBV12-4 and TRBJ1-1; D is uncertain. Trimming stripped 8 bases from V and 4 bases from J, with 14 bases between. CDR3 length equals 13 residues. The CDR3 spells CASSPSVTTEAFF. The CDR3 bases are TGTGCCAGCTCCCCTTCGGTAACCACTGAAGCTTTCTTT.

As to this clone: The sample carries other DNA sequences with the same CDR3. The chain couples TRBV15 to TRBJ2-7, with D maybe TRBD1 (6 bases). Germline CDR1 LNHNV, CDR2 YYDKDF (reference sequence). This CDR3 has 13 amino acids. Trimming pared 0 bases from V and 3 bases from J, leaving 6 bases between. The CDR3 sequence is CATSRDRGYEQYF. The CDR3 coding sequence is TGTGCCACCAGCAGAGACAGGGGCTACGAGCAGTACTTC.

The V and J genes are TRBV5-5 and TRBJ1-1; a weak D match, TRBD1 (6 bases). The CDR3 sequence is 14 residues long. CDR1 and CDR2 (germline): SGHKS, YYEKEE (reference sequence). V lost 5 bases and J lost 0, with 11 bases in between. The CDR3 loop is CASSGQFMNTEAFF. DNA of the CDR3: TGTGCCAGCAGTGGACAGTTCATGAACACTGAAGCTTTCTTT.

The chain couples TRBV28 to TRBJ1-5; TRBD1 agrees at 10 bases. Germline V gene sequence: CDR1 MDHEN, CDR2 SYDVKM. The CDR3 loop spans 15 amino acids. V was clipped by 7 bases and J by 3 bases; unmatched bases: 6. The CDR3 loop reads CASNGQGGFNQPQHF. CDR3 sequence (DNA): TGTGCCAGCAACGGACAGGGGGGATTCAATCAGCCCCAGCATTTT.

This chain links TRBV11-1 with TRBJ2-1, with 7 bases that match TRBD1. J lost 0 bases, V lost 4 bases, and 6 bases had no gene match. The CDR3 has 16 amino acids. Per germline, CDR1 SGHAT and CDR2 FQDESV (reference sequence). This chain's CDR3 is CASSSGTDVSYNEQFF. The CDR3 nucleotides are TGTGCCAGCAGCTCCGGGACAGACGTCTCCTACAATGAGCAGTTCTTC. Supplemented by reference TRBV11-1 and TRBJ2-1, the full variable domain reads EAEVAQSPRYKITEKSQAVAFWCDPISGHATLYWYRQILGQGPELLVQFQDESVVDDSQLPKDRFSAERLKGVDSTLKIQPAELGDSAMYLCASSSGTDVSYNEQFFGPGTRLTVL.

This chain uses TRBV7-3 with TRBJ1-1; D gene unclear. CDR1 and CDR2 from the germline V gene are SGHTA and FQGTGA. Deletions cut 5 bases from V and 3 bases from J, with 13 bases between. The CDR3 runs 14 residues. The CDR3 DNA reads TGTGCCAGCAGCCTAAGGGCGTGGGACACTGAAGCTTTCTTT. This codes for CASSLRAWDTEAFF.

DNA of the CDR3: TGTGCCAGCAGCTTAGAGGACAGGGTGGTCGAGCAGTACTTC. Its protein is CASSLEDRVVEQYF. The V call is TRBV11-1, the J call TRBJ2-7; 8 nucleotides align to TRBD1. The CDR3 runs 14 residues. Trimming cost V 1 base and J 6 bases; bases outside gene matches: 5. CDR1 is SGHAT and CDR2 is FQDESV in the germline V gene (reference sequence).

The chain combines TRBV6-2 or TRBV6-3 with TRBJ2-3; 14 bases are a match to TRBD2. There are 18 residues in the CDR3. Germline assignment: CDR1 MNHEY and CDR2 SVGEGT. Losses at the gene ends were 5 bases for V and 2 bases for J; bases not matched to a gene: 9. In nucleotides, the CDR3 is TGTGCCAGCAGTCAAGGGACTAGCGGGGGATACAACACAGATACGCAGTATTTT. Amino acids: CASSQGTSGGYNTDTQYF.

The rearrangement uses TRBV5-1 and TRBJ1-2; the match to TRBD1 covers 10 bases. The CDR3 extends over 15 amino acids. Trimming took 0 bases from V and 6 from J; bases not matched to a gene: 5. Germline V gene data show CDR1 as SGHRS and CDR2 as YFSETQ. The CDR3 nucleotides are TGCGCCAGCAGCTTGGAGACAGGGGGCGCGAATGGCTACACCTTC. Translated: CASSLETGGANGYTF.

This chain joins TRBV5-1 and TRBJ2-5, with TRBD1 matching over 8 bases. Per germline, CDR1 SGHRS and CDR2 YFSETQ. The CDR3 contains 16 residues. J gave up 5 bases and V 6 bases, and 15 bases lay outside the gene matches. The CDR3 here is CASKKLSGQGQETQYF. The DNA of the CDR3 is TGCGCCAGCAAAAAGCTTAGTGGACAGGGTCAGGAGACCCAGTACTTC.

The chain recombines TRBV11-1 with TRBJ1-1; D unclear. This CDR3 comprises 14 residues. CDR1 SGHAT and CDR2 FQDESV come from the germline V gene (reference sequence). Trimming shortened V by 3 bases and J by 1 base, and 9 bases separated the two germline ends. The CDR3 DNA is TGTGCCAGCAGCTTTGCACACCGGAACACTGAAGCTTTCTTT. This sequence encodes CASSFAHRNTEAFF.

The chain links TRBV18 to TRBJ1-2; no clear D. Trimming removed 4 bases from V and 1 base from J, with 10 bases in between. In germline, CDR1 is KGHSH, CDR2 LQKENI. The CDR3 sequence is 14 residues long. CDR3 DNA: TGTGCCAGCTCACGGTTGAGAGATAACTATGGCTACACCTTC. This encodes CASSRLRDNYGYTF.

V is TRBV19 and J is TRBJ2-5; 7 bases are a match to TRBD1. V lost 5 bases, J lost 2 bases, and 8 bases stayed unmatched. The CDR3 contains 15 residues. Per germline, CDR1 LNHDA and CDR2 SQIVND (reference sequence). Here the CDR3 reads CASSVQGVRQETQYF. CDR3 DNA sequence: TGTGCCAGTAGTGTCCAGGGGGTCCGGCAAGAGACCCAGTACTTC.

V usage is TRBV15 and J usage is TRBJ2-3; D gene ambiguous. The CDR3 totals 12 residues. CDR1 LNHNV and CDR2 YYDKDF come from the germline V gene (reference sequence). V was trimmed by 1 base and J by 6 bases, leaving 5 bases between them. In nucleotides, the CDR3 is TGTGCCACCAGCAGAGTGGAGGATACGCAGTATTTT. It translates to CATSRVEDTQYF.

This chain joins TRBV3-1 (or the pseudogene TRBV3-2) and TRBJ1-5; 8 bases are shared with TRBD1. V was clipped by 4 bases and J by 4 bases; unmatched bases: 12. Germline-derived CDR1 and CDR2 are LGHDT and YNNKEL (reference sequence). CDR3 length: 17 residues. CDR3 nucleotides: TGTGCCAGCAGCCTCGGACAGGGCCCCTCCTTGAATCAGCCCCAGCATTTT. Translating gives CASSLGQGPSLNQPQHF.